Included here is one T cell receptor beta chain sequence, with context. As yet, its antigen is unknown. The CDR3 consists of 13 residues. The V gene lost 2 bases and the J gene lost 5 bases, with 9 bases spanning the gap. Germline V gene lookup returns CDR1 SGHTA and CDR2 FQGTGA. The data are from a study of CD4+ T cells in melanoma. Study-level findings and limits: A reported correlation linked neoantigen-specific CD4+ T cells to CD8+, macrophage and B cell function.

Method: immunoSEQ multiplex PCR; TCRdb's copy keeps in-frame clones and lacks some. The data show 13,000 or so clones, with around 70% seen just once and 9.5% to 13% held by the top ten. The chain links TRBV7-3 to TRBJ2-5, with D perhaps given as TRBD1 or TRBD2 (5 bases each). This TCR was recovered from a human donor with melanoma. Sequencing was carried out using cells from a culture (not recorded whether cultured in vitro). CDR3 sequence reads: CASSLVGTETQYF. The CDR3 nucleotides are TGTGCCAGCAGCTTAGTTGGGACGGAGACCCAGTACTTC.